This record looks at one T cell receptor beta chain sequence and its context. Sequencing was done directly on freshly isolated, uncultured memory T cells. The record originates from a study of CD4 T cell repertoires in COVID-19. Study summary: CFSE-low cells expanded nine to eleven days with IL-2, then restimulated with other coronavirus spikes.

The assay was immunoSEQ multiplex PCR, and TCRdb's table has in-frame clones only and misses some. The table shows fewer than 100,000 clones, with about four fifths occurring only once. Losses at the gene ends were 4 bases for V and 0 bases for J; bases not matched to a gene: 7. The length of the CDR3 is 16 residues. CDR1 is SGHRS, CDR2 YFSETQ, per germline. Sequencing was performed on CD4+ T cells from peripheral blood, taken after recovery from COVID-19. The V gene is TRBV5-1, the J gene TRBJ1-3; 7 nucleotides agree with TRBD1. The receptor was derived from a human donor who had COVID-19. CDR3 sequence (DNA): TGCGCCAGCAGCCCGTTGGGACAGAGCTCTGGAAACACCATATATTTT. It specifies CASSPLGQSSGNTIYF.